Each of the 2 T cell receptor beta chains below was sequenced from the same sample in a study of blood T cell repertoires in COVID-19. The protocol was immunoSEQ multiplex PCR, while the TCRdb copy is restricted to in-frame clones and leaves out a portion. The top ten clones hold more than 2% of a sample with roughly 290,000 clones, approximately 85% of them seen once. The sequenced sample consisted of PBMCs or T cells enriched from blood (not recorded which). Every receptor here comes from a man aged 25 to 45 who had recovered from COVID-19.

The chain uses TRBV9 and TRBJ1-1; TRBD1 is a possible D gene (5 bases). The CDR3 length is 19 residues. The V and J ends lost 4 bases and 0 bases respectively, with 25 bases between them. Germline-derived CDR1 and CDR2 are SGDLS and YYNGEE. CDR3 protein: CASSRGGVDGTNMNTEAFF. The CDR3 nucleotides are TGTGCCAGCAGCCGGGGGGGTGTTGATGGGACGAATATGAACACTGAAGCTTTCTTT.

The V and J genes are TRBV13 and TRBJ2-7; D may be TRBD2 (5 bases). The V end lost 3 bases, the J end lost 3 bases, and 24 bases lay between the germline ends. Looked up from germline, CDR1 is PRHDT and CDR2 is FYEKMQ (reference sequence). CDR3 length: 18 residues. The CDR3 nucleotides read TGTGCCAGCAGCTTGGTGAAAGGCGCGGCTAGCCTCAACTACGAGCAGTACTTC. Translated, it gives CASSLVKGAASLNYEQYF.